This T cell receptor (beta chain) was captured by sequencing in a study of cytomegalovirus exposure and HLA in healthy donors. Study-wide results and caveats: Earlier findings revealed that most TCR beta V segments proved productive either about 90% or about 30% of the time.

A word on this clone: Its cognate antigen is unknown.

In the PCR, 60 Vbeta and 13 Jbeta primers were used. Assay: immunoSEQ multiplex PCR; the TCRdb copy retains only in-frame clones and omits some. Among 150,000 or so clones listed, 60% to 80% were seen once. The sequenced material came from PBMCs. The sequence came from a man aged 30 to 45 in good health and CMV-seropositive.

CDR3 coding DNA: TGTGCCTGGAGTGTACGAGGGCTAGCGGGGCTGATCTTGGATGAGCAGTTCTTC. Its translation: CAWSVRGLAGLILDEQFF. This chain connects TRBV30 to TRBJ2-1, with 9 nucleotides matching TRBD2. The CDR3 runs to 18 residues. Germline V gives CDR1 GTSNPN, CDR2 SVGIG (reference sequence). J was trimmed by 8 bases and V by 0 bases; bases with no gene match: 17. Using reference TRBV30 and TRBJ2-1 for the parts outside the CDR3, the full variable domain is SQTIHQWPATLVQPVGSPLSLECTVEGTSNPNLYWYRQAAGRGLQLLFYSVGIGQISSEVPQNLSASRPQDRQFILSSKKLLLSDSGFYLCAWSVRGLAGLILDEQFFGPGTRLTVL.